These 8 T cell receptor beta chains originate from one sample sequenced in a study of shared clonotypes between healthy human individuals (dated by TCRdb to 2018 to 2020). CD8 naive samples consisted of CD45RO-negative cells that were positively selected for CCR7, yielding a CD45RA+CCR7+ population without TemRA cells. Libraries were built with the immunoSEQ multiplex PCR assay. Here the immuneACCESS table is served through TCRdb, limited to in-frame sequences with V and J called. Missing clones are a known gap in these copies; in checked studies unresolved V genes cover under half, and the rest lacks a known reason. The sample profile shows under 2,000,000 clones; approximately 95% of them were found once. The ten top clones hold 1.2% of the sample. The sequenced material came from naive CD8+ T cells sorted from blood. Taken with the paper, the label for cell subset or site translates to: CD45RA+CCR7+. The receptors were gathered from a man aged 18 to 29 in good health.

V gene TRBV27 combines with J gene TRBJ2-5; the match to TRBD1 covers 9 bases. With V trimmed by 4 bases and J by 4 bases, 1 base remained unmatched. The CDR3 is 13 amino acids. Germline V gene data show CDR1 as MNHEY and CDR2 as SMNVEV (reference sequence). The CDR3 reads CASSWTGAETQYF. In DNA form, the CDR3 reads TGTGCCAGCAGTTGGACAGGGGCAGAGACCCAGTACTTC.

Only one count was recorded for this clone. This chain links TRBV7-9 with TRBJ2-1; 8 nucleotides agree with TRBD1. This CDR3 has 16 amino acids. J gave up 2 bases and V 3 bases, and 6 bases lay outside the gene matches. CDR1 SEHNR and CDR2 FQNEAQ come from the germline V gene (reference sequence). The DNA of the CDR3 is TGTGCCAGCAGCTTCGGACAGGGTTACCCCTACAATGAGCAGTTCTTC. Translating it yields CASSFGQGYPYNEQFF.

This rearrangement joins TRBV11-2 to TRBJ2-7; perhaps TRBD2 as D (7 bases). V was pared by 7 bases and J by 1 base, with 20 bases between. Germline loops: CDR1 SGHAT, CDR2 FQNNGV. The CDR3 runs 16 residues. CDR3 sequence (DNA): TGTGCCAGCATAAGGGAAGGGGGGGCGTATTCCTACGAGCAGTACTTC. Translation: CASIREGGAYSYEQYF.

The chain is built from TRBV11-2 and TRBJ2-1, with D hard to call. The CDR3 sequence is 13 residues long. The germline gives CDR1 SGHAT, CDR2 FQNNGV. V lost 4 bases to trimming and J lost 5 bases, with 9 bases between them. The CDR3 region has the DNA TGTGCCAGCAGCTACTGGACCGACAATGAGCAGTTCTTC. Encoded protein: CASSYWTDNEQFF.

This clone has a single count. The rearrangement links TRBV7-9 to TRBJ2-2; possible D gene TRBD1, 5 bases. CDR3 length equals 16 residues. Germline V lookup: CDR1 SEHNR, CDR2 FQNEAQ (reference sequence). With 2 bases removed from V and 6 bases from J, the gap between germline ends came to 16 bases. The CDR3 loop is CASSLSRIQGPGELFF. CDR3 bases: TGTGCCAGCAGCTTATCGCGGATCCAGGGTCCCGGGGAGCTGTTTTTT.

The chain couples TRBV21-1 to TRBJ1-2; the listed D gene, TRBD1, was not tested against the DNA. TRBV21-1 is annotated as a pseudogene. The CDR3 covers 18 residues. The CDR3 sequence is CASSPRDRHVGPLEGYTF. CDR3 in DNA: TGTGCCAGCAGCCCCCGGGACAGACACGTCGGACCTCTTGAGGGCTACACCTTC.

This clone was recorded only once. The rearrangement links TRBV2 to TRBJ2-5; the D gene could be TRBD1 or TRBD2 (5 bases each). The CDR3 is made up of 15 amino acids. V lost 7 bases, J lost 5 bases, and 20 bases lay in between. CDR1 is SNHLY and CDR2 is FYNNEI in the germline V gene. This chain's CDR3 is CASTRDGEKGETQYF. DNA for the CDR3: TGTGCCAGCACTAGGGACGGTGAAAAGGGGGAGACCCAGTACTTC.

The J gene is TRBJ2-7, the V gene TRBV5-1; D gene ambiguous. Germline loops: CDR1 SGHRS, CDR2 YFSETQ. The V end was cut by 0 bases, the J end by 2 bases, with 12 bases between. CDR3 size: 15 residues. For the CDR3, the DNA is TGCGCCAGCAGCTTGGAGTTCGGCGGAGCCTACGAGCAGTACTTC. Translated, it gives CASSLEFGGAYEQYF.